The sequence of this T cell receptor beta chain was determined in a study of blood T cell repertoires in COVID-19. Unmatched junction bases numbered 5, after V lost 2 bases and J lost 4 bases. This CDR3 contains 16 residues. Germline-derived CDR1 and CDR2 are MNHNS and SASEGT. Profiling relied on immunoSEQ multiplex PCR, and the TCRdb table lists in-frame clones only, not all of them. The repertoire holds some 200,000 clones, around 82% seen once, with around 2.7% in the top ten. This receptor was obtained from a woman aged 25 to 39 who had recovered from COVID-19. V is TRBV6-1 and J is TRBJ1-3, with TRBD1 identical over 10 bases. Sequenced input: peripheral blood. The CDR3 reads CASSETAGQGGNTIYF. CDR3 nucleotide sequence: TGTGCCAGCAGTGAAACGGCGGGACAGGGGGGAAACACCATATATTTT.